This TCR beta chain was profiled in a study of T cell responses to AZD1222 COVID-19 vaccine. Germline CDR1 SEHNR, CDR2 FQNEAQ (reference sequence). The V gene lost 5 bases and the J gene lost 0 bases, with 10 bases spanning the gap. The CDR3 is 14 residues long. Produced via immunoSEQ multiplex PCR; TCRdb's table is partial and in-frame only. The sample contains around 120,000 clones, 80% to 95% of which appear only once. Study findings and constraints: Distributed over spike, vaccine-associated CD4 TCRs predominated at 160-218 and 743-854. Reports indicate that nearly half of spike-specific TCRs are directed at unmutated variant regions. Spike-specific TCRs gained breadth and depth after people received two AZD1222 doses. The study sampled repertoires only after the peak T cell response.

A word on this clone: No antigen is known for it.

This TCR came from an adult in good health. V gene TRBV7-9 combines with J gene TRBJ1-2; possibly TRBD1 for D (5 bases). The sample was peripheral blood, taken on day 0 of AZD1222 vaccination. CDR3 nucleotides: TGTGCCAGCAGCCCCAGGGATGCTAACTATGGCTACACCTTC. Translation gives CASSPRDANYGYTF.